The table lists the clone carrying this TCR beta chain with many counts. As yet, its antigen is unknown. This sample is part of a study of T cell responses to AZD1222 COVID-19 vaccine. Overall study findings and caveats: Spike was spanned by vaccine-associated CD4 TCRs, which were dominant at 160-218 and 743-854.

TCRdb's table, derived via immunoSEQ multiplex PCR, lists solely in-frame clones and lacks some. The table lists roughly 120,000 clones, 88% of them singletons. The V gene lost 4 bases and the J gene lost 5 bases, with 15 bases spanning the gap. The CDR3 is 14 residues long. Germline loops: CDR1 SGHRS, CDR2 YFSETQ. The sequence was obtained from an adult in good health. The V gene is TRBV5-1, the J gene TRBJ2-5, with D possibly TRBD2 on 5 matching bases. Here the sequenced sample was peripheral blood, taken on day 0 of MenACWY control vaccination. CDR3 region: CASSPSTPGETQYF. The CDR3 coding sequence is TGCGCCAGCAGCCCATCCACCCCGGGGGAGACCCAGTACTTC.